The 5 T cell receptor beta chains in this list originate from one sample, sequenced in a study of radiation and T cells in renal cell carcinoma. The method was immunoSEQ multiplex PCR; TCRdb's version includes in-frame clones alone and lacks a portion of them. The sample includes 100,000 to 150,000 clones, approximately 90% of them seen just once. As for time point: blood 2 weeks post-SBRT. The treatment: 15 Gy SBRT to primary tumor, nephrectomy 4 weeks later. The starting material was blood, obtained from a patient whose treatment included radiotherapy and nephrectomy. The receptors come from a woman between 70 and 85 years old with renal cell carcinoma.

This clone turned up a few times. The chain is built from TRBV30 and TRBJ1-1, with D perhaps matching TRBD1 (6 bases). Per germline, CDR1 GTSNPN and CDR2 SVGIG (reference sequence). V lost 3 bases to trimming and J lost 4 bases, with 15 bases between them. This CDR3 has 14 amino acids. CDR3 sequence reads: CAWRHADRSTEAFF. The CDR3 nucleotides read TGTGCCTGGAGACACGCTGACAGGAGCACTGAAGCTTTCTTT.

This clone occurred once. The J gene is TRBJ1-2, the V gene TRBV5-4, with 11 bases lining up with TRBD1. The CDR3 has 14 amino acids. The germline V gene encodes CDR1 SGHNT and CDR2 YYREEE (reference sequence). V lost 3 bases and J lost 8; bases outside the gene matches: 6. The CDR3 loop is CASSSRDRGNGYTF. CDR3 coding DNA: TGTGCCAGCAGCTCCCGGGACAGGGGGAACGGCTACACCTTC.

The chain links TRBV2 to TRBJ2-4, with TRBD2 identical over 12 bases. Germline CDR1 and CDR2: SNHLY and FYNNEI. With V trimmed by 2 bases and J by 1 base, 9 bases remained unmatched. The CDR3 has 19 residues. This CDR3 reads CASSEYASGGALAKNIQYF. The DNA for the CDR3 is TGTGCCAGCAGTGAATACGCTAGCGGGGGGGCCTTGGCCAAAAACATTCAGTACTTC.

This clone is a singleton in its sample. The chain carries TRBV5-6 and TRBJ2-7; possibly TRBD1 for D (5 bases). Trimming removed 0 bases at V and 2 bases at J, with 9 bases between. The V gene's germline CDR1 is SGHDT and CDR2 YYEEEE. The CDR3 length is 14 residues. The CDR3 protein is CASSLETAAYEQYF. The CDR3 DNA reads TGTGCCAGCAGCTTGGAGACAGCTGCCTACGAGCAGTACTTC. The full variable domain, rest sourced from reference TRBV5-6 and TRBJ2-7, is DAGVTQSPTHLIKTRGQQVTLRCSPKSGHDTVSWYQQALGQGPQFIFQYYEEEERQRGNFPDRFSGHQFPNYSSELNVNALLLGDSALYLCASSLETAAYEQYFGPGTRLTVT.

The V call is TRBV6-5, the J call TRBJ2-2; D not certain. The germline V and J ends were trimmed by 6 bases and 4 bases, with 15 bases remaining between them. The germline gives CDR1 MNHEY, CDR2 SVGAGI. The CDR3 loop spans 15 amino acids. The CDR3 protein is CASRLSRTGTGELFF. The DNA for the CDR3 is TGTGCCAGCAGACTATCGAGGACGGGCACCGGGGAGCTGTTTTTT.